This TCR beta chain was retrieved from a study of PD-1 blockade in mismatch repair-deficient tumors (dated by TCRdb to the late 2010s). At the level of the whole study: Between September 2013 and 2016, the trial enrolled roughly 86 consecutive patients with 11 to 13 types of mismatch repair-deficient cancer, all of whom had received prior treatment and were progressing. Deep sequencing of TCR CDR3 regions was used to track tumor-associated T cell clones in peripheral blood of patients responding to PD-1 blockade.

The library was generated by the immunoSEQ multiplex PCR assay. This is the immuneACCESS table as TCRdb keeps it, with only in-frame sequences that have V and J called. A part of the clones is gone; compared with another copy, unresolved V genes explain less than half, and the rest is unexplained. This sample is represented by around 120,000 clones; 86% of them were singletons. The top ten hold 13% of the sample. Of note for this clone: Its target antigen remains unknown. No much larger clone is present one base from it, and per-base qualities are unavailable.

The CDR3 goes from the cysteine to the phenylalanine over 16 residues. Only the CDR3 DNA is retained, 48 bases long and in frame from the first base. The germline V gene encodes CDR1 SGHRS and CDR2 YFSETQ. Trimmed from V: 4 bases; trimmed from J: 5 bases; junction bases lacking a gene match: 9. Mismatch repair deficiency was established in every enrolled patient by polymerase chain reaction or immunohistochemistry. TCR sequencing was performed for a few patients who responded to pembrolizumab therapy. The phase II trial prospectively evaluated PD-1 blockade with pembrolizumab in advanced mismatch repair-deficient cancers, independent of tissue of origin. Peripheral blood T cell samples were gathered serially, both before PD-1 blockade started and at multiple time points afterward. Blood sampling times were reported as weeks after the first pembrolizumab dose. On the study overall, not on this receptor specifically: After pembrolizumab, tumor-resident clones, which were often undetectable in blood before treatment, expanded rapidly and then contracted, generally ahead of radiologic responses.

Recombination joined TRBV5-1 with TRBJ2-3, and 11 bases in between align with TRBD2. The input for sequencing was peripheral blood, taken 44 weeks after starting pembrolizumab. The TCR comes from an adult with mismatch repair-deficient cancer. The DNA sequence is as follows: TGCGCCAGCAGCGCCAGATCCGGGACTAGCGGAGATACGCAGTATTTT. This codes for CASSARSGTSGDTQYF.